This T cell receptor beta chain stems from a study of cytomegalovirus exposure and HLA in healthy donors (dated by TCRdb to the late 2010s). The study in broad terms: According to an earlier analysis of around 600 of the donors, 150 million to 200 million T cells yielded roughly 100 million unique TCR beta sequences and approximately 300 Gb of sequence data. Around 320 gigabases of sequencing data and approximately 93 million unique TCR sequences were included in an early release covering around 650 HLA-typed donors. Of the approximately 370 genotyped donors, less than 85% were placed in the genetic ancestry cluster associated with self-reported Caucasian donors. The aim of the study was to test whether cataloging public T cell receptors could identify signatures of past pathogen exposure. The study used immunosequencing to profile the T cell repertoires of 666 subjects and linked those repertoires to cytomegalovirus serostatus. In addition to the first cohort of 650 to 750 subjects, a separate validation cohort of approximately 120 different subjects was used. High-throughput TCR immunosequencing, statistical association of individual TCRs with disease status, and machine learning were combined to predict cytomegalovirus infection status. To study patterns of TCR occurrence, a later analysis re-analyzed previously published TCR beta repertoires from 550 to 800 donors and added high-resolution HLA genotyping. In the later analysis, no new phenotypic data were used to find candidate immune exposures; instead, reliance was placed on TCR beta sequences and their occurrence across donors. In an earlier analysis of roughly 600 of the donors, high-throughput TCR beta sequencing was used to judge whether each TCR beta V gene segment behaved as functional or pseudogenic. Donor age, sex, ethnicity and CMV serostatus were compiled alongside the repertoire data. In a later genetic analysis, genome-wide SNP genotypes for about three fifths of the roughly 670 donors were used, and that subset was treated as a discovery cohort. Every repertoire in the discovery cohort had been generated on one and the same sequencing platform. Class I and class II HLA loci were covered by the typing at four-digit resolution. The number of typed donors differed by locus: roughly 620-640 for A, B, C, DRB1 and DQB1; 522 for DQA1; 606 for DPA1; and some 430 for DPB1. Several DR-DQ haplotypes were handled as single units for association and clustering because linkage in the cohort was strong. Across 300 to 400 genotyped donors of the cohort, an average of roughly 250,000 unique TCR beta nucleotide sequences per donor were sequenced, and approximately 19% of those sequences were non-productive.

Points the paper makes about the study in general: Sequencing depth was assumed to be roughly uniform across donors in the presence/absence analyses, though that assumption may not hold. The classifier was reported to diagnose cytomegalovirus status with high specificity and sensitivity in both the original and validation cohorts. A later analysis associated about 17,000 TCR beta sequences with specific HLA alleles at a false discovery rate of 0.05. In a later analysis, HLA-associated TCR beta chains showed more clonal expansion and lower generation probabilities than non-associated chains that were equally common. A cluster of highly shared sequence variants was judged likely to be a technical artifact of the sequencing pipeline. A total of roughly 160 TCR beta chains were listed by the study as associated with cytomegalovirus. In vitro tests confirmed that a few of the cytomegalovirus-associated TCR beta chains recognize cytomegalovirus antigens. Compared with the 666-donor mean, donors in an Asian-associated ancestry cluster had fewer N-insertions in productive TCRs, according to a later genetic analysis. Most CMV-associated TCR beta chains appeared to be HLA-restricted in a later analysis, and the HLA associations seemed to be driven largely by CMV exposure. Because HLA typing was missing for some donors at each locus, association tests included only the typed subset. Because counts were too low, seventeen rarely observed V segments, including chromosome 9 orphons, were left out of the earlier analysis of about 620 of the donors. The cohort was sequenced for TCR beta chains only, and without alpha or paired-chain data the features that could be detected were limited. For the cohort, immune exposure information was limited to CMV serostatus. The authors suggested that the approach could potentially be generalized to other disease states and immunological phenotypes. An association between a missense DCLRE1C variant and V-gene and J-gene trimming of TCR beta chains was found in a later genetic analysis and replicated in an independent cohort. Because the 87-base-pair reads could not distinguish some IMGT-functional V segments, including TRBV6-2 and TRBV6-3, those segments were excluded. A further reported finding was that TCR beta sequences accurately predicted the HLA-A and HLA-B alleles for most subjects in the first cohort. In a later analysis, TCR association rates were found to vary across HLA loci, with the most associated TCRs seen for DRB1 alleles and the fewest for HLA-C alleles. While some public TCRs were present in many individuals, most TCR sequences turned up only very rarely across donors. Correlated functional status among segregating V segments might be attributable to linkage disequilibrium, but an unknown experimental factor could not be ruled out. In a later analysis, several top co-occurrence clusters were reported to appear linked to parvovirus B19, influenza, CMV and Epstein-Barr virus. Broadly in line with IMGT annotations, most TCR beta V segments showed up in productive rearrangements about 87% or about 30% of the time in an earlier analysis of a few hundred of the donors. When HLA alleles, especially DR and DQ, strongly co-occurred, TCR associations were difficult to assign to individual alleles.

The cohort comprised around 700 healthy bone marrow donors. Cohort members were all nominally healthy when sampled, although unrecorded immune exposures were likely present. The donor was CMV seropositive and belonged to the group of a few hundred seropositive cohort members. Each donor provided a peripheral blood sample, and peripheral blood mononuclear cells were used for TCR beta sequencing. The Qiagen DNeasy Blood Extraction Kit was used to extract genomic DNA from the blood cell samples. V and J are trimmed by 0 bases and 7 bases, and the gene matches miss 5 bases of the junction. The CDR3 spans 15 residues, from the cysteine through the phenylalanine. Here the CDR3 DNA is all that survives: 45 bases in frame from base 1. The germline V gene provides CDR1 SGHTA and CDR2 FQGNSA. As for this clone: The clone's antigen remains unknown. Within one base of it there is no much larger clone, and no base qualities were kept.

Library construction relied on the immunoSEQ multiplex PCR assay. For the multiplex PCR, a mixture combining 60 forward primers for TCR Vbeta segments and 13 reverse primers for TCR Jbeta segments was used. The CDR3 region of rearranged TCR beta genes was amplified from genomic DNA with a multiplex PCR assay. The amplified TCR beta libraries were sequenced on the Illumina HiSeq System as 87-base-pair reads. Per the source publication's procedure: Across the 700 or so repertoires, a later analysis counted approximately 83 million unique TCR beta chains, 9.5 million to 13 million of which were shared by at least two donors. Raw reads were error-corrected and collapsed into unique sequences with a nearest-neighbor algorithm that merged closely related sequences to remove PCR and sequencing errors. Alignment of CDR3 sequences to IMGT reference sequences was used to assign V, D and J gene segments. For a sequence to be retained, at least a six-nucleotide match to both a V gene segment and a J gene segment was required. A rearrangement was called productive if the CDR3 had no stop codons and remained in frame with V and J, and every other rearrangement was called non-productive. CDR3 was defined according to IMGT convention as the region running from the second conserved V-encoded cysteine to the conserved J-encoded phenylalanine. Sequences without an unambiguous match to a single V gene segment were excluded from the earlier analysis of approximately 560 of the donors. An earlier analysis of about 600 of the donors called V segments functional above 56.7% productive rearrangements and segregating when the between-donor standard deviation exceeded 5%. To diagnose cytomegalovirus status from the catalog of TCR beta chain sequences, a statistical classification framework was built. A later analysis assigned V and J genes by comparing TCR nucleotide sequences with IMGT/GENE-DB human TR gene sequences. The TCRdist pipeline was used in a later analysis to assign CDR3 sequences and most-parsimonious VDJ recombination scenarios. In a later analysis, each TCR beta chain was defined by its CDR3 amino acid sequence together with its V-gene family, and reads without a unique V-gene family were excluded. A later analysis removed 450 to 600 highly shared, low-generation-probability nucleotide sequences to deal with suspected cross-contamination and a sequencing artifact. In a later analysis, a clonal expansion index for each public chain was calculated from normalized within-repertoire ranks of inferred template counts. A later analysis computed generation probabilities with a VDJ recombination model fitted to out-of-frame rearrangements, and checked the results against IGoR. In a later analysis, TCR-TCR, TCR-HLA and TCR-CMV co-occurrence was scored with hypergeometric tests, and a repertoire-size bias correction was applied to TCR pairs. To estimate false discovery rates, a later analysis permuted the HLA or CMV assignments 20 times. In a later analysis, co-occurring TCRs were grouped with DBSCAN, and TCRdist sequence similarity was added when clustering was performed within HLA-allele-positive subsets. For co-occurrence clustering, repertoires with fewer than 30,000 or more than 120,000 public chains were excluded, along with five or six repertoires with anomalous nucleotide sharing. Imported from immuneACCESS, the table was reduced by TCRdb to in-frame sequences with V and J called. These copies leave out some clones; in studies compared against another copy, an unresolved V gene accounts for under half, and the cause of the remainder is not known. From that table come the V and J calls and clone size; the DNA was used to work out D and trimming. Present in this sample are under 200,000 clones, approximately 84% of which were seen just once. 2.5% to 3.5% of the sample lies in the top ten.

The rearranged chain carries TRBV7-2 and TRBJ2-7; TRBD2 aligns with 11 central bases. This clonotype was sampled from a woman aged 45 to 65 in good health and CMV-seropositive. The sequencing sample was made of PBMCs. The nucleotide sequence is given as TGTGCCAGCAGCTTAGCCCCCCCTAGCGGGGGGGAGCAGTACTTC. This encodes CASSLAPPSGGEQYF.